The 2 T cell receptor beta chains below were found in one sample sequenced in a study of blood T cell repertoires in COVID-19. This table comes from immunoSEQ multiplex PCR, and its TCRdb copy is limited to in-frame clones, with some not included. The sample lists roughly 80,000 clones, roughly 82% occurring once. The sequencing sample was made of peripheral blood. These receptors came from a human donor in a cohort sampled during active COVID-19.

This clone was counted between two and nine times. The V call is TRBV5-1, the J call TRBJ2-3, with D perhaps matching TRBD1 (5 bases). V was clipped by 8 bases and J by 2 bases, with 18 bases between them. This CDR3 region has 15 residues. The germline gives CDR1 SGHRS, CDR2 YFSETQ. The CDR3 coding sequence is TGCGCCAGTACGAGCGACAGTTCTGTCACAGATACGCAGTATTTT. Translating it yields CASTSDSSVTDTQYF.

This sequence joins TRBV3-1 (or the pseudogene TRBV3-2) and TRBJ1-1; D might be TRBD1 (5 bases). Trimming removed 5 bases from V and 7 bases from J, with 20 bases in between. This CDR3 has 15 residues. The germline CDR1 and CDR2 sequences are LGHDT and YNNKEL (reference sequence). CDR3 protein: CASSRGGAVVGEAFF. The CDR3, as DNA: TGTGCCAGCAGCAGGGGTGGTGCAGTAGTAGGTGAAGCTTTCTTT.